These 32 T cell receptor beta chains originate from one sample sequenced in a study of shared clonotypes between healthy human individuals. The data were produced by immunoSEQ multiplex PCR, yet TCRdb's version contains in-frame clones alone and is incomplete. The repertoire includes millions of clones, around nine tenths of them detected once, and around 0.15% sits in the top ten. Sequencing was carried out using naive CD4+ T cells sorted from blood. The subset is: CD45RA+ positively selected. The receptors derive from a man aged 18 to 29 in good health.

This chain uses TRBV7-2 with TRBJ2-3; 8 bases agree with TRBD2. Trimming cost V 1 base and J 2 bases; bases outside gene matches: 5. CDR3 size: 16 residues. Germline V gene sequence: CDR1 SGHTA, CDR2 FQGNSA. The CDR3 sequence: CASSLDAGGITDTQYF. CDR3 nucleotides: TGTGCCAGCAGCTTAGATGCGGGGGGTATCACAGATACGCAGTATTTT.

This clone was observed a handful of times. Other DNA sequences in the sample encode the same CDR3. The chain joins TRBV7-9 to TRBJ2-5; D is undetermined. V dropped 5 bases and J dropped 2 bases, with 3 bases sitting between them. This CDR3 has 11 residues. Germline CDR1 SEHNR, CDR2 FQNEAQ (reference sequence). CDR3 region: CASSEQETQYF. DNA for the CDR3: TGTGCCAGCAGCGAACAAGAGACCCAGTACTTC.

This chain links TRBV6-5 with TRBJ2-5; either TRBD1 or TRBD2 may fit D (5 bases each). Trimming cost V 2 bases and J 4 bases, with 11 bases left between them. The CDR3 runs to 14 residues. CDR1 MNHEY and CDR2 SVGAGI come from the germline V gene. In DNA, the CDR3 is TGTGCCAGCAGTTACCCCGGGGACCGAGAGACCCAGTACTTC. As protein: CASSYPGDRETQYF.

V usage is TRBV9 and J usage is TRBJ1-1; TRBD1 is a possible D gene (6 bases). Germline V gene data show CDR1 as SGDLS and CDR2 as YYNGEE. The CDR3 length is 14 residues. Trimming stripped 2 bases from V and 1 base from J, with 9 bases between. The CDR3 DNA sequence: TGTGCCAGCAGCGTTATGGGGGCGAACACTGAAGCTTTCTTT. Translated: CASSVMGANTEAFF.

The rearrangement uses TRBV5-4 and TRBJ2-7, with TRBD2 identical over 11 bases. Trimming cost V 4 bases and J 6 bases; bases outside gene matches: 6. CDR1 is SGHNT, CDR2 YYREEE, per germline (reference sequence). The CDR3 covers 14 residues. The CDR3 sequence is CASSPPGLAVEQYF. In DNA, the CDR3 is TGTGCCAGCAGCCCCCCGGGACTAGCGGTCGAGCAGTACTTC. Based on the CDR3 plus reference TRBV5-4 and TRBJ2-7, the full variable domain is ETGVTQSPTHLIKTRGQQVTLRCSSQSGHNTVSWYQQALGQGPQFIFQYYREEENGRGNFPPRFSGLQFPNYSSELNVNALELDDSALYLCASSPPGLAVEQYFGPGTRLTVT.

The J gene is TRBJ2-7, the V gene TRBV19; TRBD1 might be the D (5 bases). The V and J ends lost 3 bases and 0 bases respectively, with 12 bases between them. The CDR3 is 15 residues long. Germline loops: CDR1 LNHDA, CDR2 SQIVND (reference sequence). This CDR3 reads CASSMGQVASYEQYF. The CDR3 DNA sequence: TGTGCCAGTAGTATGGGGCAGGTAGCCTCCTACGAGCAGTACTTC.

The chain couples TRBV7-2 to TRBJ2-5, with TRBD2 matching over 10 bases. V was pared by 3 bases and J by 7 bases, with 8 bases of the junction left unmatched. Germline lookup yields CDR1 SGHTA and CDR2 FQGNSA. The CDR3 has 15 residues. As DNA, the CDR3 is TGTGCCAGCAGCTTGTTAGCGGGAGGAGGAGGGACCCAGTACTTC. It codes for CASSLLAGGGGTQYF.

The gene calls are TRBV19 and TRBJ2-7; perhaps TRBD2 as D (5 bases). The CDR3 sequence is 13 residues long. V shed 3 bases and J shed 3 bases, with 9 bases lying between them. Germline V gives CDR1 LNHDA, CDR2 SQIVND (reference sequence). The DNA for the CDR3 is TGTGCCAGTAGTATCTCAGCGGTCTACGAGCAGTACTTC. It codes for CASSISAVYEQYF.

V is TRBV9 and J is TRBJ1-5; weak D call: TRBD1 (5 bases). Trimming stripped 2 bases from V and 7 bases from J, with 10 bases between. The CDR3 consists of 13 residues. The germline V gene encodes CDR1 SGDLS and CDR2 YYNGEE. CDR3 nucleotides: TGTGCCAGCAGCGTGGGGGTTGAGCAGCCCCAGCATTTT. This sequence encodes CASSVGVEQPQHF.

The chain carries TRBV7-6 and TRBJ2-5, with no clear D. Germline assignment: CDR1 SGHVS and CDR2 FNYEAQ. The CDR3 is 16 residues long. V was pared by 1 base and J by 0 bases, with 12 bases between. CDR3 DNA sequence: TGTGCCAGCAGCTTAGTGGTCTTAGTCAACCAAGAGACCCAGTACTTC. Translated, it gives CASSLVVLVNQETQYF.

DNA of the CDR3: TGTGCCTGGAAGCTACAGGGGGCAAGTGAGCAGTACTTC. Translating it yields CAWKLQGASEQYF. The chain links TRBV30 to TRBJ2-7; TRBD1 matches 9 bases. Germline loops: CDR1 GTSNPN, CDR2 SVGIG (reference sequence). V shed 4 bases and J 7 bases; nucleotides not matched to a gene: 8. The CDR3 spans 13 residues.

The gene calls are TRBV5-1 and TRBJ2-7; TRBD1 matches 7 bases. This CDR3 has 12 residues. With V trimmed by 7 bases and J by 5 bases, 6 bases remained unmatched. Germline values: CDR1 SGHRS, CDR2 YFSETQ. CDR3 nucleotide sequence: TGCGCCAGCGGCCCGACAGGGCACGAGCAGTACTTC. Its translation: CASGPTGHEQYF.

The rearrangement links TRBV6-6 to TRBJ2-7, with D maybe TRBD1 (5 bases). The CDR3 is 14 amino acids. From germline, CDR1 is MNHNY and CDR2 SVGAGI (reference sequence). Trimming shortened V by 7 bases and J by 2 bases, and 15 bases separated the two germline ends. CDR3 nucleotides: TGTGCCAGCACCTTAACAGGAGCTGCCTACGAGCAGTACTTC. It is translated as CASTLTGAAYEQYF.

CDR3 DNA sequence: TGCAGCGTTGGGGGAGATACGCAGTATTTT. It translates to CSVGGDTQYF. The chain combines TRBV20-1 with TRBJ2-3, with D perhaps TRBD1 or TRBD2 (5 bases each). This CDR3 has 10 amino acids. Germline CDR1 DFQATT, CDR2 SNEGSKA (reference sequence).

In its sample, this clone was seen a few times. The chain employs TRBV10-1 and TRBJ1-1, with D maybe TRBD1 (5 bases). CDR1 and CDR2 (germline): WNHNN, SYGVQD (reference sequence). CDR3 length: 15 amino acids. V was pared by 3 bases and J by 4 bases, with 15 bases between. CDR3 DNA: TGCGCCAGCAGTGATTCCTTGTCGGGGCGCACTGAAGCTTTCTTT. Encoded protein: CASSDSLSGRTEAFF.

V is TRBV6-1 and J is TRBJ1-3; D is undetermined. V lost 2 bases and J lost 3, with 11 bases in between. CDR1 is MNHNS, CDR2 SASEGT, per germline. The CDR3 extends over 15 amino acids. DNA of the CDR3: TGTGCCAGCAGTGAATATCCGAGGGTTGGAAACACCATATATTTT. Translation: CASSEYPRVGNTIYF.

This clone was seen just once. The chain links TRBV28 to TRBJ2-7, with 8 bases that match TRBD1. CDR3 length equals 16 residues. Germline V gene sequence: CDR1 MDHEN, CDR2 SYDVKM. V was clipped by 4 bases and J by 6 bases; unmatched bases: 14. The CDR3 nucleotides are TGTGCCAGCAGTTCCTATTTCAGGGGGCGCGCGTCCGAGCAGTACTTC. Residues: CASSSYFRGRASEQYF.

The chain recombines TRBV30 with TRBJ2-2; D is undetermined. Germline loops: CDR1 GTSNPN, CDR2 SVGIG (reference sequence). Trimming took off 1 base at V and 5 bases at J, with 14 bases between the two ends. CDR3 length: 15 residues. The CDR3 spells CAWSGRRVGTGELFF. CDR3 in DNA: TGTGCCTGGAGTGGGAGAAGGGTAGGAACCGGGGAGCTGTTTTTT.

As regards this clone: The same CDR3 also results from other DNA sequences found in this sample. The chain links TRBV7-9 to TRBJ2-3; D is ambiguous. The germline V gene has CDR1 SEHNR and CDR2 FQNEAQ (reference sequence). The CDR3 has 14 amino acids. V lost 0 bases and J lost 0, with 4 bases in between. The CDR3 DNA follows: TGTGCCAGCAGCTTAGCAGGGAGCACAGATACGCAGTATTTT. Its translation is CASSLAGSTDTQYF.

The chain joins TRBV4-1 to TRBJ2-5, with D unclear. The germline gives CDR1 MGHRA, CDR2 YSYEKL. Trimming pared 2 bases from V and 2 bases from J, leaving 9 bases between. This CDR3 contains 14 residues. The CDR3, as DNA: TGCGCCAGCAGCCAACTCAGGATTCAAGAGACCCAGTACTTC. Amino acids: CASSQLRIQETQYF.

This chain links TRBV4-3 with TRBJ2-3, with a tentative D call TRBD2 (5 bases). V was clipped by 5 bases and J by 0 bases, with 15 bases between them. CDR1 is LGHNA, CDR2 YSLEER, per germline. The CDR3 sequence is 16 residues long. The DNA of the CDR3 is TGCGCCAGCAGCTCTTCAGCGGCTCCAAGCACAGATACGCAGTATTTT. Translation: CASSSSAAPSTDTQYF.

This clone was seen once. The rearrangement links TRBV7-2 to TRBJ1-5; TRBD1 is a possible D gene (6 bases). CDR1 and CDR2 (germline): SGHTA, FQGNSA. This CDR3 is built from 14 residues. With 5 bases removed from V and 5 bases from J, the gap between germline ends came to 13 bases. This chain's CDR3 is CASSPTGFDQPQHF. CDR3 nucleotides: TGTGCCAGCAGCCCTACAGGGTTCGATCAGCCCCAGCATTTT.

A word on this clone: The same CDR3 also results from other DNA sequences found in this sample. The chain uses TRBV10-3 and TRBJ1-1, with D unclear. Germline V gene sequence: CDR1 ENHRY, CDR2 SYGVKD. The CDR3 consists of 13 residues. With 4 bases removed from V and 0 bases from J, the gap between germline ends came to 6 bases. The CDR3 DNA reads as TGTGCCATCAGTGGGGATCTGAACACTGAAGCTTTCTTT. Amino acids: CAISGDLNTEAFF.

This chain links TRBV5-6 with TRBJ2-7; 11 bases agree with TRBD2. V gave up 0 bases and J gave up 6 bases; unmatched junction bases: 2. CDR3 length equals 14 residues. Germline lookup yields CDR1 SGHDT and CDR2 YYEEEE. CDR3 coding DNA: TGTGCCAGCAGCTTGGTTAGCGGGAGGGGCGAGCAGTACTTC. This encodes CASSLVSGRGEQYF.

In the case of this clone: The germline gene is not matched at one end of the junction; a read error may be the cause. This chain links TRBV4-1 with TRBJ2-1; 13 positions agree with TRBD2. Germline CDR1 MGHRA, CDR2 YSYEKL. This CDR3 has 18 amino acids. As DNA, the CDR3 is TGCGCCAGCAGACAAGATAAGACTAGCGGGGGGATCTACAATGAGCAGTTCTTC. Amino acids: CASRQDKTSGGIYNEQFF.

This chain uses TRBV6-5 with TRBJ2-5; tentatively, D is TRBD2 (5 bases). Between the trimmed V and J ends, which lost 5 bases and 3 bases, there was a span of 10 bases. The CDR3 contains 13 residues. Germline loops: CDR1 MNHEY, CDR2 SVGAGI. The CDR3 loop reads CASSPRRKETQYF. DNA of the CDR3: TGTGCCAGCAGTCCCCGGAGGAAAGAGACCCAGTACTTC.

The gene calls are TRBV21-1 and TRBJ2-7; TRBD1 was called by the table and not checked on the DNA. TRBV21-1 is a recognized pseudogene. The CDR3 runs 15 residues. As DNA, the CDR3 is TGTGCCAGCAACCTAAACAGGGGACTCTCCTACGAGCAGTACTTC. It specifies CASNLNRGLSYEQYF.

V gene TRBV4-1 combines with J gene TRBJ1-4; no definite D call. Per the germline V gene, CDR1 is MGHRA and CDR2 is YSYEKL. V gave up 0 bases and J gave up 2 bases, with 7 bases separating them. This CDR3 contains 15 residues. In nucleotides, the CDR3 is TGCGCCAGCAGCCAAGAACTCGGGACTAATGAAAAACTGTTTTTT. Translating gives CASSQELGTNEKLFF.

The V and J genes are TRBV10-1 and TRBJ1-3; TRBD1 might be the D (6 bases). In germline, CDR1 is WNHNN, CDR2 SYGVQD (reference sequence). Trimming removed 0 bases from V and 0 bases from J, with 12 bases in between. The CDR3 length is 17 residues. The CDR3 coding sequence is TGCGCCAGCAGTGAGTCGGTCGGACAGAGCTCTGGAAACACCATATATTTT. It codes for CASSESVGQSSGNTIYF.

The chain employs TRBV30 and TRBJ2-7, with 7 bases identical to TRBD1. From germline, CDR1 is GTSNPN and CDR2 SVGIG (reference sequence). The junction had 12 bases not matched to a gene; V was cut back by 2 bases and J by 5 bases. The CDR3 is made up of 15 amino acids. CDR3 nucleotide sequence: TGTGCCTGGAGTTACAGGGGCCTACCAGGCCACGAGCAGTACTTC. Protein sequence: CAWSYRGLPGHEQYF.

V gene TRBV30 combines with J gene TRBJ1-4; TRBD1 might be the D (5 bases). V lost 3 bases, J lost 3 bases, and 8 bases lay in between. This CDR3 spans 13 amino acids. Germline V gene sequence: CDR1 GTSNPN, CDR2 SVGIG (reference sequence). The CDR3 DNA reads TGTGCCTGGAGCCGGGACCCTAATGAAAAACTGTTTTTT. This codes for CAWSRDPNEKLFF.

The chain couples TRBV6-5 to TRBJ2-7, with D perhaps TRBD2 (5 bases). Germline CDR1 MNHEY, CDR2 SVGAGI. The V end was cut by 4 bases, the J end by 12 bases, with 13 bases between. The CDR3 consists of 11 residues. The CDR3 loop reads CASSFGGFWYF. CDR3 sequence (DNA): TGTGCCAGCAGTTTCGGAGGATTTTGGTACTTC.